This TCR beta chain emerged from a study of post-analysis software for immune sequencing data. At the level of the study: Patients had relapsing-remitting, secondary progressive or progressive-relapsing multiple sclerosis; some lacked subtype.

On this clonotype itself: What it recognizes is unknown.

Study-level results: Compared against controls, patients with multiple sclerosis displayed significantly lower normalized Chao1 diversity. Strong co-clustering by F measure was seen for same-batch samples. Compared with controls, patients had more of five TRBV segments, including TRBV5-6, TRBV5-1 and TRBV20-1.

Carried by the TCR beta cDNA libraries were unique molecular identifiers. Once roughly 0.95 to 10 million T cells were used, 400,000 to 550,000 cDNA molecules resulted. TCRdb reprocessed the PCR reads with MiXCR, giving one entry per CDR3 protein. The table has about 620,000 distinct CDR3 sequences, 44% seen once. This CDR3 has 14 amino acids. CDR1 is MNHEY, CDR2 SVGAGI, per germline. With 5 bases removed from V and 4 bases from J, the gap between germline ends came to 12 bases. The receptor's source is a girl aged 5 to 17 with multiple sclerosis. Sequenced material: blood. The chain has TRBV6-5 and TRBJ1-5; TRBD1 might be the D (5 bases). The DNA of the CDR3 is TGTGCCAGCAGTCGCGGGGGAGTGAATCAGCCCCAGCATTTT. Protein sequence: CASSRGGVNQPQHF.